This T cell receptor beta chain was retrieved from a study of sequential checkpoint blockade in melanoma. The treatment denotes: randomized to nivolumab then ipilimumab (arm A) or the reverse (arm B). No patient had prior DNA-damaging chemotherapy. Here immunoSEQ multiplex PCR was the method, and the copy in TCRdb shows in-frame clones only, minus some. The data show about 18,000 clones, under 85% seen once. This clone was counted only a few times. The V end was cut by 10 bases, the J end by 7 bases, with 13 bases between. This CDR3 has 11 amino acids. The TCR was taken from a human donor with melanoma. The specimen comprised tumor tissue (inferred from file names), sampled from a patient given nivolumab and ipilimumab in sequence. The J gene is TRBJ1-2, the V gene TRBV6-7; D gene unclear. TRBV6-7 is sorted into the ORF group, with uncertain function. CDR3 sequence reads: CATSDSVGYTF. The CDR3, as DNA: TGTGCCACCTCTGATTCCGTTGGCTACACCTTC.